This TCR beta chain was retrieved from a study of blood T cells in healthy people across ages. For the second PCR, which ran for 7 to 11 cycles, a sample-barcoded 5' primer and a J-beta primer mix were used. TCRdb called the 5' RACE reads again in MiXCR, with one record for every CDR3 protein. The top ten clones hold around 0.75% of a sample with roughly 1,100,000 distinct CDR3 sequences, approximately 25% of them seen once. The CDR3 is 13 amino acids. The germline V gene encodes CDR1 DFQATT and CDR2 SNEGSKA (reference sequence). Trimming took 5 bases from V and 4 from J, leaving 14 bases between them. This same sample was also taken into another study, of T cells of mothers and their children. That work contributes: Relative to unrelated pairs, biologically related mother-child dyads exhibited marginally greater, non-significant overlap.

This clonotype was obtained from a girl aged 2-10 years in good health. Sequencing used blood. The rearrangement joins TRBV20-1 to TRBJ2-5; TRBD1 is a possible D gene (5 bases). The DNA for the CDR3 is TGCAGTGCTGGCCGGACAAACGGAGAGACCCAGTACTTC. Protein product: CSAGRTNGETQYF.